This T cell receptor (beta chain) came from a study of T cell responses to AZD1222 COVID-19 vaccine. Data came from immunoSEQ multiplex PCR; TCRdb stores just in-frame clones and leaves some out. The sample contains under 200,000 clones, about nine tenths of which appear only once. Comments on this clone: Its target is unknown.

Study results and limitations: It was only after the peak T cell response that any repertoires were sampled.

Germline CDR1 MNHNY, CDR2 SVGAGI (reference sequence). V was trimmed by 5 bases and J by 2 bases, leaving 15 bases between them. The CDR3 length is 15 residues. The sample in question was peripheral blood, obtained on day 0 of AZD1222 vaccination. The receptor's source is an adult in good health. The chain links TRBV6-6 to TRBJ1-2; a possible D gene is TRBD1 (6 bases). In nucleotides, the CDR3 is TGTGCCAGCAGTCCCGGGACACGTAACAACTATGGCTACACCTTC. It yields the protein CASSPGTRNNYGYTF.